The T cell receptor beta chain described here comes from a study of shared clonotypes between healthy human individuals. Study conclusions and caveats: Shared across a few donors were roughly 5.3% of the naive CD4 clonotypes. Larger estimated richness was generally recorded for naive subsets relative to memory subsets. Among donors, the sharing of clonotypes was expected to be influenced by sequencing depth.

Data came from immunoSEQ multiplex PCR; TCRdb stores just in-frame clones and leaves some out. The sample yields about 2 million clones, roughly 95% seen once. On this clone itself: Its antigen is undetermined.

Germline V gene data show CDR1 as MNHEY and CDR2 as SVGAGI. Germline trimming cut 2 bases from V and 5 bases from J; bases unmatched to any gene: 8. This CDR3 is 15 amino acids long. This chain joins TRBV6-5 and TRBJ1-1, with 7 nucleotides matching TRBD1. Sequencing was performed on naive CD4+ T cells sorted from blood. Indicated subset: CD45RA+ positively selected. The clonotype comes from a man younger than 35 in good health. CDR3 in amino acids: CASSYNHRGWTEAFF. CDR3 nucleotide sequence: TGTGCCAGCAGTTACAATCACAGGGGATGGACTGAAGCTTTCTTT.